This TCR beta chain was observed in a study of shared clonotypes between healthy human individuals. This CDR3 region has 16 residues. Trimming stripped 2 bases from V and 7 bases from J, with 18 bases between. Germline V gives CDR1 MNHNS, CDR2 SASEGT. Data came from immunoSEQ multiplex PCR; TCRdb stores just in-frame clones and leaves some out. The sample shows 2.3 million or so clones, more than 80% of them seen only once. Specimen: naive CD4+ T cells from PBMCs. Described subset: CD45RA+ positively selected. This chain joins TRBV6-1 and TRBJ2-1, with D unclear. This receptor was taken from a man aged 18 to 29 in good health. Some clones in this sample may be carry-over from other donors' samples. The CDR3 DNA is TGTGCCAGCAGTGAAATCCCTTCGACGACACCAAATGAGCAGTTCTTC. Its translation: CASSEIPSTTPNEQFF.